One and the same sample provided the 29 T cell receptor beta chains below, sequenced in a study of OX40 agonist ivuxolimab in advanced cancers. Generated by immunoSEQ multiplex PCR, the TCRdb table keeps only in-frame clones and is missing some. The sample carries about 36,000 clones, approximately 80% recorded once. The specimen was CD4+ or CD8+ T cells sorted from blood, collected in a trial of the OX40 agonist ivuxolimab. These receptor sequences come from an adult with an advanced solid tumor such as melanoma, head and neck, liver or kidney cancer.

The V call is TRBV19, the J call TRBJ2-2; D not resolved. Trimming removed 7 bases at V and 6 bases at J, with 15 bases between. Germline V gene lookup returns CDR1 LNHDA and CDR2 SQIVND (reference sequence). The CDR3 sequence is 14 residues long. The CDR3 region has the DNA TGTGCCAGTACGGACGGAGTGAGGTCCGGGGAGCTGTTTTTT. Its translation: CASTDGVRSGELFF.

CDR3 nucleotide sequence: TGTGCCAGCAGTTTCGGGACTAGCGGTAGGCAGGGGCAGTACTTC. This translates into CASSFGTSGRQGQYF. The gene calls are TRBV11-2 and TRBJ2-7; TRBD2 aligns across 11 bases. The junction had 13 bases not matched to a gene; V was cut back by 6 bases and J by 9 bases. The germline CDR1 and CDR2 sequences are SGHAT and FQNNGV. The CDR3 sequence is 15 residues long.

The rearrangement uses TRBV7-9 and TRBJ1-3, with a weak D call TRBD1 (6 bases). This CDR3 is built from 15 residues. V was pared by 2 bases and J by 4 bases, with 12 bases between. Germline V gene sequence: CDR1 SEHNR, CDR2 FQNEAQ (reference sequence). CDR3 nucleotides: TGTGCCAGCAGCTTAAACACAGGGTCGGGAAACACCATATATTTT. Protein sequence: CASSLNTGSGNTIYF.

The rearrangement joins TRBV11-2 to TRBJ1-2; perhaps TRBD1 as D (6 bases). The CDR3 consists of 14 residues. Germline CDR1 reads SGHAT; CDR2 reads FQNNGV. V gave up 2 bases and J gave up 0 bases, with 7 bases separating them. CDR3 protein: CASSLRGPNYGYTF. In DNA, the CDR3 is TGTGCCAGCAGCTTACGGGGGCCTAACTATGGCTACACCTTC.

This clone was detected many times. The rearrangement uses TRBV5-6 and TRBJ2-2; D possibly uses TRBD1 or TRBD2 (6 bases each). The CDR3 extends over 17 amino acids. With 0 bases removed from V and 2 bases from J, the gap between germline ends came to 14 bases. Germline lookup yields CDR1 SGHDT and CDR2 YYEEEE. The CDR3 is CASSLVLGGPNTGELFF. The CDR3 region has the DNA TGTGCCAGCAGCTTGGTTTTGGGGGGCCCCAACACCGGGGAGCTGTTTTTT.

This rearrangement joins TRBV7-2 to TRBJ1-6, with D unresolved. Germline V gene data show CDR1 as SGHTA and CDR2 as FQGNSA. With 5 bases removed from V and 4 bases from J, the gap between germline ends came to 6 bases. This CDR3 spans 13 amino acids. The CDR3 DNA sequence: TGTGCCAGCAGCCCGCTTTATAATTCACCCCTCCACTTT. The encoded protein is CASSPLYNSPLHF.

This clone was counted a few times. The V and J genes are TRBV27 and TRBJ2-7; 7 nucleotides align to TRBD2. CDR1 and CDR2 (germline): MNHEY, SMNVEV (reference sequence). J was trimmed by 4 bases and V by 4 bases; bases with no gene match: 13. The CDR3 consists of 16 residues. Here the CDR3 DNA reads TGTGCCAGCAGTTCCCAGGGCAGCGGGGCGGAGTACGAGCAGTACTTC. This gives the protein CASSSQGSGAEYEQYF.

The rearrangement uses TRBV5-5 and TRBJ2-1, with D maybe TRBD1 (5 bases). CDR1 SGHKS and CDR2 YYEKEE come from the germline V gene (reference sequence). CDR3 length: 15 residues. V lost 4 bases and J 5 bases, leaving 16 bases between the germline ends. CDR3 DNA: TGTGCCAGCAGCCAACCCACCCTAGGGGACAATGAGCAGTTCTTC. Translating it yields CASSQPTLGDNEQFF.

The rearrangement uses TRBV28 and TRBJ2-5; maybe TRBD1 (5 bases). Trimming shortened V by 5 bases and J by 5 bases, and 12 bases separated the two germline ends. Per the germline V gene, CDR1 is MDHEN and CDR2 is SYDVKM. The CDR3 totals 13 residues. CDR3 bases: TGTGCCAGCAGTGTTTGGGGCTATGAGACCCAGTACTTC. This gives the protein CASSVWGYETQYF.

This sequence joins TRBV27 and TRBJ2-6; TRBD2 might be the D (6 bases). Trimming pared 3 bases from V and 3 bases from J, leaving 12 bases between. Germline V CDR1 and CDR2: MNHEY, SMNVEV (reference sequence). The CDR3 is 16 residues long. Here the CDR3 DNA reads TGTGCCAGCAGTTTTATCGGGAGCGGTGGGGCCAACGTCCTGACTTTC. Protein product: CASSFIGSGGANVLTF.

The chain has TRBV6-5 and TRBJ2-7; the D gene is possibly TRBD2 (5 bases). The CDR3 has 14 residues. V dropped 4 bases and J dropped 2 bases, with 12 bases sitting between them. CDR1 is MNHEY and CDR2 is SVGAGI in the germline V gene. The CDR3: CASSSPGFAYEQYF. The CDR3 nucleotides read TGTGCCAGCAGTTCCCCGGGGTTCGCCTACGAGCAGTACTTC.

The chain uses TRBV5-1 and TRBJ2-7, with D unresolved. Germline V gene data show CDR1 as SGHRS and CDR2 as YFSETQ. The CDR3 is 13 amino acids. The germline V and J ends were trimmed by 0 bases and 0 bases, with 4 bases remaining between them. The CDR3: CASSLDYSYEQYF. The CDR3 DNA follows: TGCGCCAGCAGCTTGGACTACTCCTACGAGCAGTACTTC. Filled out from reference TRBV5-1 and TRBJ2-7, the complete variable domain reads KAGVTQTPRYLIKTRGQQVTLSCSPISGHRSVSWYQQTPGQGLQFLFEYFSETQRNKGNFPGRFSGRQFSNSRSEMNVSTLELGDSALYLCASSLDYSYEQYFGPGTRLTVT.

The chain combines TRBV6-4 with TRBJ2-7; D call uncertain. This CDR3 is 14 amino acids long. Trimming removed 10 bases from V and 5 bases from J, with 21 bases in between. Germline V lookup: CDR1 MRHNA, CDR2 SNTAGT. The CDR3 is CAIKKWVSTDEQYF. As DNA, the CDR3 is TGTGCCATCAAGAAATGGGTGTCGACGGACGAGCAGTACTTC.

This chain joins TRBV10-3 and TRBJ1-2, with a weak D call TRBD1 (5 bases). This CDR3 is built from 14 residues. V gave up 3 bases and J gave up 6 bases, with 14 bases separating them. Germline-derived CDR1 and CDR2 are ENHRY and SYGVKD. The DNA of the CDR3 is TGTGCCATCAGTGATACCTGGGGGGAGAATGGCTACACCTTC. Protein product: CAISDTWGENGYTF.

This rearrangement joins TRBV29-1 to TRBJ1-2; D not resolved. CDR1 is SQVTM, CDR2 ANQGSEA, per germline. The V end lost 5 bases, the J end lost 4 bases, and 14 bases lay between the germline ends. The CDR3 loop spans 13 amino acids. The CDR3 DNA reads TGCAGCGTTAAGACCGGACCCATCTATGGCTACACCTTC. Protein sequence: CSVKTGPIYGYTF.

This CDR3 is CASQDYAYTGELFF. CDR3 coding DNA: TGTGCCAGTCAAGACTACGCTTACACCGGGGAGCTGTTTTTT. The chain carries TRBV9 and TRBJ2-2; possibly TRBD2 for D (5 bases). This CDR3 contains 14 residues. V was trimmed by 8 bases and J by 3 bases, leaving 14 bases between them. Germline lookup yields CDR1 SGDLS and CDR2 YYNGEE.

V gene TRBV19 combines with J gene TRBJ1-1, with D perhaps matching TRBD1 (5 bases). The germline V gene has CDR1 LNHDA and CDR2 SQIVND (reference sequence). The V and J ends lost 4 bases and 14 bases respectively, with 20 bases between them. This CDR3 contains 13 residues. CDR3: CASSRTTWDSRFF. The CDR3 DNA reads TGTGCCAGTAGTAGGACGACTTGGGACTCGAGATTCTTT.

CDR3 region: CASSLLLDGALGDTQYF. CDR3 bases: TGCGCCAGCAGCTTGCTGCTGGACGGCGCTCTGGGAGATACGCAGTATTTT. The chain combines TRBV5-1 with TRBJ2-3; D is ambiguous. The CDR3 is 17 amino acids. Trimming left V 1 base short and J 5 bases short, with 20 bases between. Germline loops: CDR1 SGHRS, CDR2 YFSETQ.

This rearrangement joins TRBV6-6 to TRBJ2-3, with a tentative D call TRBD2 (5 bases). Trimming pared 5 bases from V and 2 bases from J, leaving 14 bases between. The V gene's germline CDR1 is MNHNY and CDR2 SVGAGI (reference sequence). This CDR3 has 15 amino acids. This CDR3 reads CASSPGLSYTDTQYF. The CDR3 DNA reads as TGTGCCAGCAGTCCTGGACTTAGTTACACAGATACGCAGTATTTT.

The chain has TRBV7-9 and TRBJ2-3; 7 bases align to TRBD1. With V trimmed by 4 bases and J by 4 bases, 11 bases remained unmatched. The CDR3 sequence is 16 residues long. The germline gives CDR1 SEHNR, CDR2 FQNEAQ (reference sequence). The CDR3 here is CASSSLTGLGPDTQYF. The DNA of the CDR3 is TGTGCCAGCAGCTCATTGACAGGGTTGGGGCCAGATACGCAGTATTTT.

The rearrangement links TRBV6-5 to TRBJ2-5; no definite D call. V was clipped by 0 bases and J by 13 bases, with 15 bases between them. The germline CDR1 and CDR2 sequences are MNHEY and SVGAGI. CDR3 size: 13 residues. The CDR3: CASSYSKGLVTYF. The DNA of the CDR3 is TGTGCCAGCAGTTACTCAAAAGGGCTGGTTACGTACTTC.

The chain is built from TRBV11-3 and TRBJ2-3, with D tentatively TRBD2 (5 bases). Germline V gene sequence: CDR1 SGHNT, CDR2 YENEEA. The ends were cut back, 1 base at V and 3 bases at J, with 17 bases in the middle. The CDR3 sequence is 17 residues long. CDR3 region: CASSLGEGRVRTDTQYF. The CDR3 DNA sequence: TGTGCCAGCAGCTTAGGAGAGGGCCGGGTTAGGACAGATACGCAGTATTTT.

The rearrangement links TRBV5-1 to TRBJ2-1; D call uncertain. Germline V gives CDR1 SGHRS, CDR2 YFSETQ. This CDR3 contains 10 residues. CDR3 nucleotides: TGCGCTCGGTGGGCCAATGAGCAGTTCTTC. Amino acid sequence: CARWANEQFF. The variable domain in full, completed from reference TRBV5-1 and TRBJ2-1, reads KAGVTQTPRYLIKTRGQQVTLSCSPISGHRSVSWYQQTPGQGLQFLFEYFSETQRNKGNFPGRFSGRQFSNSRSEMNVSTLELGDSALYLCARWANEQFFGPGTRLTVL.

The chain employs TRBV5-6 and TRBJ1-2; D gene ambiguous. The CDR3 runs 14 residues. Germline V CDR1 and CDR2: SGHDT, YYEEEE. Trimming pared 0 bases from V and 4 bases from J, leaving 10 bases between. The CDR3 protein is CASSLDTGSYGYTF. The CDR3 coding sequence is TGTGCCAGCAGCTTGGATACGGGAAGCTATGGCTACACCTTC.

This chain uses TRBV6-1 with TRBJ1-4, with TRBD1 identical over 7 bases. The junction had 13 bases not matched to a gene; V was cut back by 7 bases and J by 8 bases. The CDR3 has 15 residues. Germline CDR1 MNHNS, CDR2 SASEGT. The CDR3 coding sequence is TGTGCCAGCACCCTTAGACAGGGTGTTCGGGAAAAACTGTTTTTT. Translation gives CASTLRQGVREKLFF.

This rearrangement joins TRBV28 to TRBJ1-1, with 10 bases that match TRBD1. The CDR3 spans 14 residues. The ends lost 3 bases at V and 5 bases at J; junction bases unmatched: 3. CDR1 and CDR2 (germline): MDHEN, SYDVKM. The CDR3 DNA is TGTGCCAGCAGTTTCGGACAGGGGGGGACTGAAGCTTTCTTT. It specifies CASSFGQGGTEAFF.

The genes are TRBV5-6 and TRBJ1-2; tentative D call: TRBD1 (6 bases). V lost 0 bases and J 4 bases, leaving 16 bases between the germline ends. The CDR3 has 16 residues. Germline values: CDR1 SGHDT, CDR2 YYEEEE. The CDR3 loop reads CASSLGVRGASYGYTF. Here the CDR3 DNA reads TGTGCCAGCAGCTTGGGTGTCCGGGGGGCCAGCTATGGCTACACCTTC.

The chain employs TRBV5-5 and TRBJ2-5, with 8 positions matching TRBD2. With V trimmed by 1 base and J by 4 bases, 6 bases remained unmatched. Germline loops: CDR1 SGHKS, CDR2 YYEKEE (reference sequence). CDR3 length: 15 amino acids. The CDR3 region has the DNA TGTGCCAGCAGCTTGAACGGGGGGGCCGGAGAGACCCAGTACTTC. Translated, it gives CASSLNGGAGETQYF.

V and J are TRBV28 and TRBJ2-1; maybe TRBD2 (6 bases). The CDR3 runs to 17 residues. Trimming left V 5 bases short and J 0 bases short, with 17 bases between. Germline CDR1 reads MDHEN; CDR2 reads SYDVKM. The CDR3, as DNA: TGTGCCAGCAGTGGGGACTGGTTCCCCAACTCCTACAATGAGCAGTTCTTC. Its translation is CASSGDWFPNSYNEQFF.